This TCR beta chain was obtained from a study of blood T cell repertoires in COVID-19. Study background: COVID-19 samples collected from the United States, Italy and Spain covered acute and convalescent phases.

Those enrolled, adults aged about 18 to 95 years, came from under 25 US areas. For recovered donors of Cohort 3, there were two negative PCRs, clearance, or symptom resolution. In the original analysis: Estimated nucleated cell counts came from reference gene primer amplification. The data were produced by immunoSEQ multiplex PCR, yet TCRdb's version contains in-frame clones alone and is incomplete. V, J and clone size derive from that table, while D and trimming were established from the DNA sequence. The sample carries some 170,000 clones, 65% to 90% recorded once. Germline CDR1 reads SGHTA; CDR2 reads FQGNSA. V was clipped by 3 bases and J by 2 bases, with 10 bases between them. This CDR3 comprises 14 residues.

The clonotype was recovered from a man between 50 and 59 years old who had recovered from COVID-19. Specimen: PBMCs or T cells enriched from blood (not recorded which). The rearrangement joins TRBV7-2 to TRBJ1-1; D is perhaps TRBD1 (6 bases). The CDR3 DNA reads TGTGCCAGCAGCTTGGGGACATATAACACTGAAGCTTTCTTT. Protein sequence: CASSLGTYNTEAFF.